The sequence of this T cell receptor beta chain was determined in a study of blood T cell repertoires in COVID-19. Authors' processing steps: Reference gene primers were amplified, and this amplification served to estimate nucleated cell counts. The method was immunoSEQ multiplex PCR; TCRdb's version includes in-frame clones alone and lacks a portion of them. V, J and clone size are those of that table, while D and trimming were read from the DNA. This table has over 200,000 clones, about 80% appearing once. Participant ages covered roughly 18 to 90 years across about 22 US areas. Sample: PBMCs or T cells enriched from blood (not recorded which). The clonotype comes from a man aged 60-69 years who had recovered from COVID-19.

The CDR3: CASSFSGQGPDTQYF. CDR3 DNA sequence: TGCGCCAGCAGCTTCTCGGGACAGGGGCCAGATACGCAGTATTTT. The chain uses TRBV5-1 and TRBJ2-3; 10 nucleotides agree with TRBD1. CDR3 length: 15 amino acids. V dropped 2 bases and J dropped 4; count of bases not matched to a gene: 4. CDR1 SGHRS and CDR2 YFSETQ come from the germline V gene.